This T cell receptor (beta chain) was sequenced in a study of shared clonotypes between healthy human individuals. The CDR3 totals 14 residues. Trimming took 5 bases from V and 1 from J, leaving 13 bases between them. Germline V gene sequence: CDR1 SQVTM, CDR2 ANQGSEA. Source study methods: ImmunoSEQ gave junction-only sequences without quality scores, so filtering differed. Sequenced by immunoSEQ multiplex PCR; TCRdb stores in-frame clones only, minus some. The V and J calls and clone size come from that table; D and trimming were worked out from the DNA. Seen here are approximately 2.1 million clones, 93% observed once, and the top ten hold 0.39%.

The sequence was collected from a man in his late teens or twenties in good health. Some clones in this sample may be carry-over from other donors' samples. The rearrangement uses TRBV29-1 and TRBJ2-3; D is unclear. Sequenced sample: naive CD4+ T cells from PBMCs. Subset here: CD45RA+ positively selected. The CDR3 DNA reads TGCAGCGTTCTAGGATACTCAGGCACAGATACGCAGTATTTT. Residues: CSVLGYSGTDTQYF.